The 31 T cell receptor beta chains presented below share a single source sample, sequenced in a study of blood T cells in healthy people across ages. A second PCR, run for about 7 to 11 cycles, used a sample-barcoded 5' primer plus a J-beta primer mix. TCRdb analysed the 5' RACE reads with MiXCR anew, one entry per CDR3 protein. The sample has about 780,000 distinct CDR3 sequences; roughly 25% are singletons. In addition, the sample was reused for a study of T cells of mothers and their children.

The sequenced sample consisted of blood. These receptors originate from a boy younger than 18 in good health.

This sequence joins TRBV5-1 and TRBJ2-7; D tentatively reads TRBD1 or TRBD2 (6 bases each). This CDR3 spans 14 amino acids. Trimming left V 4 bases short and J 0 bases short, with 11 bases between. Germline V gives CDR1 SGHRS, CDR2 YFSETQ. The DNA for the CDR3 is TGCGCCAGCAGCACACAGGGAGGCTCCTACGAGCAGTACTTC. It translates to CASSTQGGSYEQYF. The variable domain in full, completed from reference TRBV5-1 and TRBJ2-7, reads KAGVTQTPRYLIKTRGQQVTLSCSPISGHRSVSWYQQTPGQGLQFLFEYFSETQRNKGNFPGRFSGRQFSNSRSEMNVSTLELGDSALYLCASSTQGGSYEQYFGPGTRLTVT.

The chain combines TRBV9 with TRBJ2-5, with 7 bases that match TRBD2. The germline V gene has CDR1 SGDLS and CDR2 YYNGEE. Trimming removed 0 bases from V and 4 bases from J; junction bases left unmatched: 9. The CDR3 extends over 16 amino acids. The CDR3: CASSVVGGTTLETQYF. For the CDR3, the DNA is TGTGCCAGCAGCGTAGTGGGAGGGACGACTCTAGAGACCCAGTACTTC.

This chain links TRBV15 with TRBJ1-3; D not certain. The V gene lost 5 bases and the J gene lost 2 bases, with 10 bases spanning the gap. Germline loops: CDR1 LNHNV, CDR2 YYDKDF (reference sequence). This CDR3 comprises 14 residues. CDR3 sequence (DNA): TGTGCCACCAGCCCAGGAGATCCTGGAAACACCATATATTTT. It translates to CATSPGDPGNTIYF.

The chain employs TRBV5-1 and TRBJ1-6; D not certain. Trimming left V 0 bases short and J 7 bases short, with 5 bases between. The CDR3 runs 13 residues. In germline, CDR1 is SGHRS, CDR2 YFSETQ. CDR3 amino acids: CASSLEENSPLHF. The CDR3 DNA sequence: TGCGCCAGCAGCTTGGAAGAGAATTCACCCCTCCACTTT.

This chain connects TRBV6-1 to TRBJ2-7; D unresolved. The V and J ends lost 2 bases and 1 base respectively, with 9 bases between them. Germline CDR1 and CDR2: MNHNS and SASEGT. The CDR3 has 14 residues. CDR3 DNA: TGTGCCAGCAGTGAAAGCAGGCCTTCCTACGAGCAGTACTTC. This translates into CASSESRPSYEQYF.

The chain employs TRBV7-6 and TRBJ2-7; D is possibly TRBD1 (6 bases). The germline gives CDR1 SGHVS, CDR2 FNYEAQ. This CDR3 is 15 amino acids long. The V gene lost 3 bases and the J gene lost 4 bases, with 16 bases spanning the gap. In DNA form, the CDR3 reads TGTGCCAGCAGCTTCCAGGCAGGGGAACGGTACGAGCAGTACTTC. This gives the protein CASSFQAGERYEQYF.

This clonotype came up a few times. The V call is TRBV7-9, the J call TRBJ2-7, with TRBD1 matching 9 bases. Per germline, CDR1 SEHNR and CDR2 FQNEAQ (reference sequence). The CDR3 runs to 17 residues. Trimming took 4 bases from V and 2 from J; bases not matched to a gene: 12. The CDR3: CASSSEPRTGGTYEQYF. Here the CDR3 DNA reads TGTGCCAGCAGCTCCGAACCCCGAACAGGGGGCACCTACGAGCAGTACTTC.

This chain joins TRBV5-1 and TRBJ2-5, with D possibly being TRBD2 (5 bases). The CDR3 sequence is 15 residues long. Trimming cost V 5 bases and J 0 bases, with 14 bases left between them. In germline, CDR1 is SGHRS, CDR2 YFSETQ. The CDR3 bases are TGCGCCAGCAGTATCCCGGACTCGTACCAAGAGACCCAGTACTTC. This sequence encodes CASSIPDSYQETQYF.

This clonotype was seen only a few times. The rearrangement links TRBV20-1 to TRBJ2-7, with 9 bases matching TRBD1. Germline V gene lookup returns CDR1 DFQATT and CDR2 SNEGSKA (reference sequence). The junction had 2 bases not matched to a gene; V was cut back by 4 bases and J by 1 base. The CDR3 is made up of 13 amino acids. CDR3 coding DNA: TGCAGTGCTATAGACAGGGGGTCCTACGAGCAGTACTTC. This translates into CSAIDRGSYEQYF.

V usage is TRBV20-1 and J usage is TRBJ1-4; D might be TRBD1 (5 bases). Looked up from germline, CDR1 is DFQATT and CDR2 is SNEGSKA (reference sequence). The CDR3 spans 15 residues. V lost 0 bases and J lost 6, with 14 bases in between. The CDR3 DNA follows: TGCAGTGCTAGAGATGGTGGCAGGGTTGATGAAAAACTGTTTTTT. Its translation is CSARDGGRVDEKLFF.

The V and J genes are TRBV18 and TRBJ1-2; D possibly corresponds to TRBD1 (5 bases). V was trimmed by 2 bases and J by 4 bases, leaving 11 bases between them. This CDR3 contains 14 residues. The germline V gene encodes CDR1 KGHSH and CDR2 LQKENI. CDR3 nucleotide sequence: TGTGCCAGCTCACCAGGTCCAGGGAGCTATGGCTACACCTTC. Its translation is CASSPGPGSYGYTF.

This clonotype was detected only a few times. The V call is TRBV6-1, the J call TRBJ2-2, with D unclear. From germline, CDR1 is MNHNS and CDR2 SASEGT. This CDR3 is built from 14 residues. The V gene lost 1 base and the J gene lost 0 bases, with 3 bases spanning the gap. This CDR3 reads CASSEESNTGELFF. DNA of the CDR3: TGTGCCAGCAGTGAAGAGTCGAACACCGGGGAGCTGTTTTTT.

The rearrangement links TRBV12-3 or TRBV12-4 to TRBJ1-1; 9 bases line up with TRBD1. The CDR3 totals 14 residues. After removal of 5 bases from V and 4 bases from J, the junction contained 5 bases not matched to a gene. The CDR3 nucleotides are TGTGCCAGCAGTGAGGACAGGGGATTCACTGAAGCTTTCTTT. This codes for CASSEDRGFTEAFF.

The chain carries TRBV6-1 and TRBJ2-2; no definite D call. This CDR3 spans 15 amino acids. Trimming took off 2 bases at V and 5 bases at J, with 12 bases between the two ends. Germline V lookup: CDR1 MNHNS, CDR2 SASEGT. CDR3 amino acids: CASSEYSAGTGELFF. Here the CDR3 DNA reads TGTGCCAGCAGTGAATACTCCGCCGGTACCGGGGAGCTGTTTTTT.

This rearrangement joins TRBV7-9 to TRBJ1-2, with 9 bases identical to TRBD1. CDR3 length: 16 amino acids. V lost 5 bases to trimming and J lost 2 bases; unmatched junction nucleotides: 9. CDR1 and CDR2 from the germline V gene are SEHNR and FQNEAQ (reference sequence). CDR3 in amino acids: CASSISRDRVNYGYTF. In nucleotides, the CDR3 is TGTGCCAGCAGCATCAGCCGGGACAGGGTAAACTATGGCTACACCTTC. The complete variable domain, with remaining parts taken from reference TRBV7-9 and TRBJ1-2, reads DTGVSQNPRHKITKRGQNVTFRCDPISEHNRLYWYRQTLGQGPEFLTYFQNEAQLEKSRLLSDRFSAERPKGSFSTLEIQRTEQGDSAMYLCASSISRDRVNYGYTFGSGTRLTVV.

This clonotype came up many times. CDR3 sequence reads: CASSDTQYF. The CDR3 nucleotides read TGTGCCAGCAGTGATACGCAGTATTTT. The chain has TRBV7-2 and TRBJ2-3; no definite D call. This CDR3 has 9 amino acids. The V end lost 6 bases, the J end lost 6 bases, and 1 base lay between the germline ends. Germline V gene data show CDR1 as SGHTA and CDR2 as FQGNSA.

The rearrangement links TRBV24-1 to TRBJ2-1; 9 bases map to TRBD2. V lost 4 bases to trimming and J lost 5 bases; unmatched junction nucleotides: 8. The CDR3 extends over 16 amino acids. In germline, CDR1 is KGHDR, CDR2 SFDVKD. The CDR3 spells CATSEGAGGADNEQFF. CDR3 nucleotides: TGTGCCACCAGTGAGGGTGCGGGGGGGGCCGACAATGAGCAGTTCTTC.

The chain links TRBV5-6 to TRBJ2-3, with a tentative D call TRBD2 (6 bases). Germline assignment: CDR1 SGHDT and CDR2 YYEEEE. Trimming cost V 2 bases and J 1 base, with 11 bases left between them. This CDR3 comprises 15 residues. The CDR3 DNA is TGTGCCAGCAGCTTTGTACTAGCTGGCACAGATACGCAGTATTTT. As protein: CASSFVLAGTDTQYF. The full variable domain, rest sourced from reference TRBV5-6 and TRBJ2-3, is DAGVTQSPTHLIKTRGQQVTLRCSPKSGHDTVSWYQQALGQGPQFIFQYYEEEERQRGNFPDRFSGHQFPNYSSELNVNALLLGDSALYLCASSFVLAGTDTQYFGPGTRLTVL.

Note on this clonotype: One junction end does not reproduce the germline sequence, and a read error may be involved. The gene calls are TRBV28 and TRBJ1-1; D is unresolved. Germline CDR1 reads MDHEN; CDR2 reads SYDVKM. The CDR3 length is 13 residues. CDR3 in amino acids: CATLAATNTGAFF. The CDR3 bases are TGTGCCACCCTAGCAGCTACGAACACTGGAGCTTTCTTT. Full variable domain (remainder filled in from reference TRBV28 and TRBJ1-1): DVKVTQSSRYLVKRTGEKVFLECVQDMDHENMFWYRQDPGLGLRLIYFSYDVKMKEKGDIPEGYSVSREKKERFSLILESASTNQTSMYLCATLAATNTGAFFGQGTRLTVV.

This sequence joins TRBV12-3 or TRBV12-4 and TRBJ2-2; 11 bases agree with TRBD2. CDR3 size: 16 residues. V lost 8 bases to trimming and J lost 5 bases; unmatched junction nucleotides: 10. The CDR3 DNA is TGTGCCAGCGGATTAGCGGGGGGGCCTGGAACCGGGGAGCTGTTTTTT. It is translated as CASGLAGGPGTGELFF.

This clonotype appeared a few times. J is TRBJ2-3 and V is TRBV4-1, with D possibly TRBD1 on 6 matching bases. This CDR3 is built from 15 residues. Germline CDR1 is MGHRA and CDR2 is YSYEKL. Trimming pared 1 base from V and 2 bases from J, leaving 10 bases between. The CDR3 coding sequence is TGCGCCAGCAGCCAAGCGCACAGGGTCACAGATACGCAGTATTTT. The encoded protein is CASSQAHRVTDTQYF.

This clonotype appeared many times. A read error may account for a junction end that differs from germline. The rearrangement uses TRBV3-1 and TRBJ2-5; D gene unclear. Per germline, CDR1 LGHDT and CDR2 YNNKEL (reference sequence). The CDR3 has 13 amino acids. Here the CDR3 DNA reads TGCGCCAGCAGCCAAGCCCTCCAAGAGACCCAGTACTTC. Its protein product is CASSQALQETQYF.

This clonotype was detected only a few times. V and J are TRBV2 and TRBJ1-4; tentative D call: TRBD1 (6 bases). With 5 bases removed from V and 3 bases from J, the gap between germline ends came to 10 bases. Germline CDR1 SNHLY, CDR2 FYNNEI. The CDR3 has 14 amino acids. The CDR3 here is CASSKDSPNEKLFF. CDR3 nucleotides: TGTGCCAGCAGTAAGGACAGTCCTAATGAAAAACTGTTTTTT. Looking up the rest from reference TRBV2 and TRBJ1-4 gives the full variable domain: EPEVTQTPSHQVTQMGQEVILRCVPISNHLYFYWYRQILGQKVEFLVSFYNNEISEKSEIFDDQFSVERPDGSNFTLKIRSTKLEDSAMYFCASSKDSPNEKLFFGSGTQLSVL.

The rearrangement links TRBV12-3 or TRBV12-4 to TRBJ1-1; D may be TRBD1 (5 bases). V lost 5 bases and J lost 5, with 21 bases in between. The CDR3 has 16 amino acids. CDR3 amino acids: CASSPRGLDRGTEAFF. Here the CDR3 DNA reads TGTGCCAGCAGTCCCCGGGGCCTTGACAGAGGGACTGAAGCTTTCTTT.

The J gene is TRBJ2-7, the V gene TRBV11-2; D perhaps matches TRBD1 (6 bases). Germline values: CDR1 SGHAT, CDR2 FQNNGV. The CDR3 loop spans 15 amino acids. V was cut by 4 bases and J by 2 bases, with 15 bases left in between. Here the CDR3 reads CASSSIRGAAYEQYF. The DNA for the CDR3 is TGTGCCAGCAGCTCAATCAGGGGAGCCGCCTACGAGCAGTACTTC.

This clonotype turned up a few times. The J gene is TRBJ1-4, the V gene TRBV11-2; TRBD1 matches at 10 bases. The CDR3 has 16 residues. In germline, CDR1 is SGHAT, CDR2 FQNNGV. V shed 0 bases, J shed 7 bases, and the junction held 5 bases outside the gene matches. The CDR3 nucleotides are TGTGCCAGCAGCTTAGATGACAGGGGGCGCGGTGAAAAACTGTTTTTT. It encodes CASSLDDRGRGEKLFF.

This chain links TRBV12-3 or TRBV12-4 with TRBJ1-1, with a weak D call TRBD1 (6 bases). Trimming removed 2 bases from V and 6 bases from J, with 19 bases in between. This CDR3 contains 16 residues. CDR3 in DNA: TGTGCCAGCAGTTTAAGGTCCCAGGGGTCCCAACCTGAAGCTTTCTTT. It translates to CASSLRSQGSQPEAFF.

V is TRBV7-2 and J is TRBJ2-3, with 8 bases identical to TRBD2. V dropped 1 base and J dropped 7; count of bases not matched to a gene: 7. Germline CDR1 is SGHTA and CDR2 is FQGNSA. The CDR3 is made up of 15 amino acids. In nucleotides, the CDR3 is TGTGCCAGCAGCTTAGACGGGGGGGCCTACTATACGCAGTATTTT. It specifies CASSLDGGAYYTQYF.

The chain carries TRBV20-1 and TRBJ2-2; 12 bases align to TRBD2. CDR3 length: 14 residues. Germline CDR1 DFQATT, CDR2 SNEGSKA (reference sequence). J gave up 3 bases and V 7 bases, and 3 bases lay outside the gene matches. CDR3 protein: CSVRTSGDTGELFF. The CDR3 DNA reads TGCAGTGTTAGGACTAGCGGGGACACCGGGGAGCTGTTTTTT.

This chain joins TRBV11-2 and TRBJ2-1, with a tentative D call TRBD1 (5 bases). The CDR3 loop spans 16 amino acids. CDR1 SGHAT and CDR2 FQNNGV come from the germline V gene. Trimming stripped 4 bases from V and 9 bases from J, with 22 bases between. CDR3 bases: TGTGCCAGCAGCTCCCCTAACAGGATTCTCCCGATTGAGCAGTTCTTC. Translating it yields CASSSPNRILPIEQFF.

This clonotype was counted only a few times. DNA of the CDR3: TGCAGTGCTCCCGGACTAGACATAGCCAAAAACATTCAGTACTTC. This codes for CSAPGLDIAKNIQYF. This chain joins TRBV20-1 and TRBJ2-4, with 7 bases that match TRBD2. This CDR3 contains 15 residues. Germline CDR1 and CDR2: DFQATT and SNEGSKA (reference sequence). Trimming cost V 5 bases and J 0 bases; bases outside gene matches: 7.